The 30 T cell receptor beta chains presented below share a single source sample, sequenced in a study of sequential checkpoint blockade in melanoma. Described treatment: randomized to nivolumab then ipilimumab (arm A) or the reverse (arm B). Assay: immunoSEQ multiplex PCR; the TCRdb copy retains only in-frame clones and omits some. The sample lists about 37,000 clones, around 32% occurring once. The source material was tumor tissue (inferred from file names), sampled from a patient given nivolumab and ipilimumab in sequence. The receptors shown here come from a human donor with melanoma.

This clone was counted only a few times. The chain employs TRBV11-3 and TRBJ1-4; 9 nucleotides agree with TRBD1. V dropped 5 bases and J dropped 6; count of bases not matched to a gene: 7. The CDR3 is made up of 15 amino acids. Per germline, CDR1 SGHNT and CDR2 YENEEA. The CDR3 sequence is CASSRDRDRDEKLFF. In nucleotides, the CDR3 is TGTGCCAGCAGCCGGGACCGGGACAGGGATGAAAAACTGTTTTTT.

The chain links TRBV5-1 to TRBJ1-1; D unresolved. Germline assignment: CDR1 SGHRS and CDR2 YFSETQ. The CDR3 totals 15 residues. V dropped 4 bases and J dropped 4 bases, with 17 bases sitting between them. CDR3 DNA sequence: TGCGCCAGCAGCCAATTAAGCCCTGGAAGCACTGAAGCTTTCTTT. Protein: CASSQLSPGSTEAFF.

This chain joins TRBV6-8 and TRBJ1-2, with D unclear. Trimming cost V 4 bases and J 0 bases, with 9 bases left between them. The CDR3 is 14 amino acids. Germline lookup yields CDR1 MNHGY and CDR2 SAAAGT. DNA of the CDR3: TGTGCCAGCAGTTCGGGCGGTGCTAACTATGGCTACACCTTC. It specifies CASSSGGANYGYTF.

The V and J genes are TRBV5-1 and TRBJ2-7, with no clear D. Germline V CDR1 and CDR2: SGHRS, YFSETQ. With 5 bases removed from V and 1 base from J, the gap between germline ends came to 16 bases. The CDR3 is 15 amino acids. This CDR3 is CASRSTRSSSYEQYF. The CDR3 DNA follows: TGCGCCAGCAGGTCAACAAGAAGCAGTTCCTACGAGCAGTACTTC.

The chain joins TRBV6-8 to TRBJ1-5; D gene uncertain. This CDR3 comprises 15 residues. Trimming pared 10 bases from V and 4 bases from J, leaving 20 bases between. The V gene's germline CDR1 is MNHGY and CDR2 SAAAGT. CDR3 sequence: CATCPSTVRNQPQHF. CDR3 DNA: TGTGCCACTTGTCCATCGACGGTGCGAAATCAGCCCCAGCATTTT.

The DNA for the CDR3 is TGTGCCAGCAGCGTAGCTGGACAGGGGCTGGGTTCACCCCTCCACTTT. Encoded protein: CASSVAGQGLGSPLHF. The chain has TRBV9 and TRBJ1-6; TRBD1 matches at 9 bases. J was trimmed by 9 bases and V by 0 bases; bases with no gene match: 7. The CDR3 consists of 16 residues. In germline, CDR1 is SGDLS, CDR2 YYNGEE.

This clone was seen a few times. This chain joins TRBV11-3 and TRBJ2-3; D is possibly TRBD1 (6 bases). This CDR3 is built from 14 residues. Trimming left V 6 bases short and J 2 bases short, with 12 bases between. CDR1 and CDR2 from the germline V gene are SGHNT and YENEEA. The CDR3 sequence is CASSRGQLTDTQYF. The DNA for the CDR3 is TGTGCCAGCAGTCGAGGACAGCTCACAGATACGCAGTATTTT. The whole variable domain, remainder taken from reference TRBV11-3 and TRBJ2-3, is EAGVVQSPRYKIIEKKQPVAFWCNPISGHNTLYWYLQNLGQGPELLIRYENEEAVDDSQLPKDRFSAERLKGVDSTLKIQPAELGDSAVYLCASSRGQLTDTQYFGPGTRLTVL.

This chain links TRBV5-1 with TRBJ1-3, with TRBD1 matching 10 bases. Losses at the gene ends were 3 bases for V and 8 bases for J; bases not matched to a gene: 8. The CDR3 extends over 15 amino acids. Germline assignment: CDR1 SGHRS and CDR2 YFSETQ. CDR3 region: CASSSRGTGEDTIYF. The CDR3 DNA sequence: TGCGCCAGCAGCTCCCGAGGGACAGGGGAGGACACCATATATTTT.

V usage is TRBV6-8 and J usage is TRBJ2-2; 9 bases are shared with TRBD2. This CDR3 contains 16 residues. With V trimmed by 2 bases and J by 6 bases, 7 bases remained unmatched. Germline assignment: CDR1 MNHGY and CDR2 SAAAGT. The CDR3 DNA reads TGTGCCAGCAGTTACGGCGGCGGGAGGGCCGCCGGGGAGCTGTTTTTT. Its translation: CASSYGGGRAAGELFF.

This clone was observed a handful of times. The rearrangement links TRBV7-1 to TRBJ2-3, with D tentatively TRBD1 (5 bases). TRBV7-1 is flagged as an ORF with uncertain function. The CDR3 totals 13 residues. V was trimmed by 5 bases and J by 7 bases, leaving 13 bases between them. In nucleotides, the CDR3 is TGTGCCAGCAGCCTAGACGACAGCCATACGCAGTATTTT. Translated, it gives CASSLDDSHTQYF.

V is TRBV19 and J is TRBJ1-1; no clear D. Trimming removed 3 bases from V and 0 bases from J, with 14 bases in between. CDR1 is LNHDA, CDR2 SQIVND, per germline (reference sequence). The CDR3 has 16 amino acids. DNA of the CDR3: TGTGCCAGTAGTATCTCCGCCGGGAGAATGAACACTGAAGCTTTCTTT. Translated: CASSISAGRMNTEAFF. The variable domain in full, completed from reference TRBV19 and TRBJ1-1, reads DGGITQSPKYLFRKEGQNVTLSCEQNLNHDAMYWYRQDPGQGLRLIYYSQIVNDFQKGDIAEGYSVSREKKESFPLTVTSAQKNPTAFYLCASSISAGRMNTEAFFGQGTRLTVV.

The chain couples TRBV28 to TRBJ1-4, with D unclear. Between the trimmed V and J ends, which lost 5 bases and 4 bases, there was a span of 26 bases. The CDR3 contains 19 residues. Germline V lookup: CDR1 MDHEN, CDR2 SYDVKM. The DNA of the CDR3 is TGTGCCAGCAGTCGCCTGGAAGGGCTTATTAAGGGCATTAATGAAAAACTGTTTTTT. As protein: CASSRLEGLIKGINEKLFF.

This clone appeared a few times. The rearrangement links TRBV19 to TRBJ2-5; D assignment may be TRBD1 or TRBD2 (6 bases each). Trimming removed 3 bases at V and 2 bases at J, with 19 bases between. CDR1 LNHDA and CDR2 SQIVND come from the germline V gene (reference sequence). The CDR3 is 17 residues long. The CDR3, as DNA: TGTGCCAGTAGTATTGGGGGTCAGGGGCGGGGTCAAGAGACCCAGTACTTC. Translating gives CASSIGGQGRGQETQYF.

The chain uses TRBV11-3 and TRBJ2-2, with a tentative D call TRBD2 (5 bases). Trimming shortened V by 3 bases and J by 7 bases, and 18 bases separated the two germline ends. This CDR3 has 16 residues. Per germline, CDR1 SGHNT and CDR2 YENEEA. CDR3 in amino acids: CASSFDERVGHGELFF. The CDR3 nucleotides are TGTGCCAGCAGCTTTGACGAGAGGGTTGGCCACGGGGAGCTGTTTTTT.

This clone appeared a few times. The rearrangement uses TRBV2 and TRBJ2-5, with TRBD2 identical over 8 bases. This CDR3 spans 13 amino acids. The V gene's germline CDR1 is SNHLY and CDR2 FYNNEI. DNA for the CDR3: TGTGCGGAGTACGGGGGGGCCAGGGAGACCCAGTACTTC. Protein: CAEYGGARETQYF.

The chain couples TRBV18 to TRBJ2-7, with 12 nucleotides matching TRBD2. Trimming removed 3 bases from V and 7 bases from J; junction bases left unmatched: 10. Germline V lookup: CDR1 KGHSH, CDR2 LQKENI. CDR3 length equals 16 residues. The chain's CDR3 is CASSPGLAGGPQEQYF. CDR3 sequence (DNA): TGTGCCAGCTCACCCGGGCTAGCGGGGGGGCCGCAAGAGCAGTACTTC.

The chain joins TRBV5-1 to TRBJ2-7; D call uncertain. The germline V and J ends were trimmed by 0 bases and 5 bases, with 12 bases remaining between them. The germline CDR1 and CDR2 sequences are SGHRS and YFSETQ. The CDR3 runs to 14 residues. Written as DNA, the CDR3 is TGCGCCAGCAGCTTGGCAACAGTTACCCACGAGCAGTACTTC. It translates to CASSLATVTHEQYF.

This chain uses TRBV5-1 with TRBJ2-2, with 14 bases fitting TRBD2. V lost 3 bases and J lost 6; bases outside the gene matches: 4. CDR3 length equals 16 residues. CDR1 is SGHRS, CDR2 YFSETQ, per germline. Here the CDR3 reads CASSSRLAGGPGELFF. The CDR3 nucleotides are TGCGCCAGCAGCTCCAGACTAGCGGGAGGGCCCGGGGAGCTGTTTTTT.

This clone was detected only a few times. At one of its ends the junction is not consistent with the germline gene, which may arise from a read error. The V and J genes are TRBV6-8 and TRBJ1-1, with a weak D call TRBD1 (5 bases). CDR3 length equals 14 residues. Germline assignment: CDR1 MNHGY and CDR2 SAAAGT. In DNA, the CDR3 is TGTGCCATCAGTGGGCCGGCCGGGGCCACTGAAGCTTTCTTT. It translates to CAISGPAGATEAFF.

This clone was seen a few times. The chain has TRBV11-3 and TRBJ2-1; tentatively, D is TRBD1 (6 bases). The V gene lost 5 bases and the J gene lost 7 bases, with 21 bases spanning the gap. Germline values: CDR1 SGHNT, CDR2 YENEEA. The CDR3 spans 16 residues. DNA of the CDR3: TGTGCCAGCAGCATTACCGGGACAATAATCCAGAATGAGCAGTTCTTC. This gives the protein CASSITGTIIQNEQFF.

The V call is TRBV2, the J call TRBJ2-1, with 8 positions matching TRBD2. V shed 3 bases, J shed 8 bases, and the junction held 9 bases outside the gene matches. Per germline, CDR1 SNHLY and CDR2 FYNNEI. There are 15 residues in the CDR3. The CDR3 nucleotides are TGTGCCAGCAGTGATTTGCAGCGGGAGATAGATGAGCAGTTCTTC. Translating it yields CASSDLQREIDEQFF. Full variable domain (outside the CDR3, taken from reference TRBV2 and TRBJ2-1): EPEVTQTPSHQVTQMGQEVILRCVPISNHLYFYWYRQILGQKVEFLVSFYNNEISEKSEIFDDQFSVERPDGSNFTLKIRSTKLEDSAMYFCASSDLQREIDEQFFGPGTRLTVL.

The V and J genes are TRBV11-3 and TRBJ2-2; 7 bases agree with TRBD2. Trimming removed 5 bases from V and 5 bases from J; junction bases left unmatched: 5. Germline loops: CDR1 SGHNT, CDR2 YENEEA. The CDR3 totals 14 residues. The CDR3 protein is CASSPPGRTGELFF. The CDR3, as DNA: TGTGCCAGCAGCCCCCCCGGGAGGACCGGGGAGCTGTTTTTT.

In its sample, this clone was seen many times. The chain combines TRBV11-3 with TRBJ1-4; D is unresolved. Germline CDR1 is SGHNT and CDR2 is YENEEA. The CDR3 is 16 residues long. Trimming pared 3 bases from V and 2 bases from J, leaving 13 bases between. CDR3 region: CASSLKPGVTNEKLFF. The CDR3 coding sequence is TGTGCCAGCAGCTTGAAGCCGGGTGTGACTAATGAAAAACTGTTTTTT.

The chain recombines TRBV11-3 with TRBJ2-1; no clear D. Germline V gene sequence: CDR1 SGHNT, CDR2 YENEEA. The V end was cut by 2 bases, the J end by 5 bases, with 10 bases between. The CDR3 has 14 amino acids. The CDR3 is CASSLLQPNNEQFF. As DNA, the CDR3 is TGTGCCAGCAGCTTATTACAGCCCAACAATGAGCAGTTCTTC.

V usage is TRBV5-1 and J usage is TRBJ2-1; D remains ambiguous. V lost 3 bases to trimming and J lost 9 bases, with 16 bases between them. The CDR3 sequence is 14 residues long. CDR1 SGHRS and CDR2 YFSETQ come from the germline V gene. CDR3 region: CASSSSTSYPEQFF. Here the CDR3 DNA reads TGCGCCAGCAGCTCCAGCACTTCCTACCCTGAGCAGTTCTTC.

This clone was picked up one time. The chain links TRBV5-1 to TRBJ1-4; perhaps TRBD1 as D (5 bases). Trimming shortened V by 4 bases and J by 2 bases, and 9 bases separated the two germline ends. The CDR3 consists of 14 residues. Per the germline V gene, CDR1 is SGHRS and CDR2 is YFSETQ. CDR3 residues: CASSPTVTNEKLFF. CDR3 nucleotide sequence: TGCGCCAGCAGCCCGACAGTTACTAATGAAAAACTGTTTTTT.

A few counts support this clone. This chain links TRBV6-8 with TRBJ2-3; no clear D. This CDR3 contains 13 residues. The V end lost 0 bases, the J end lost 6 bases, and 7 bases lay between the germline ends. Germline V gives CDR1 MNHGY, CDR2 SAAAGT. This CDR3 is CASSYSSGDTQYF. The DNA of the CDR3 is TGTGCCAGCAGTTACTCGAGTGGCGATACGCAGTATTTT.

This clone has only a few counts. The V and J genes are TRBV6-8 and TRBJ1-2, with D perhaps TRBD1 (6 bases). Looked up from germline, CDR1 is MNHGY and CDR2 is SAAAGT. This CDR3 has 15 amino acids. The V gene lost 5 bases and the J gene lost 2 bases, with 15 bases spanning the gap. The CDR3 region is CASSAYRVDNYGYTF. The CDR3 region has the DNA TGTGCCAGCAGTGCCTACAGGGTTGACAACTATGGCTACACCTTC.

In nucleotides, the CDR3 is TGTGCCAGTAGTCAACAACCCATGAACACTGAAGCTTTCTTT. This sequence encodes CASSQQPMNTEAFF. This rearrangement joins TRBV19 to TRBJ1-1; D gene unclear. Germline CDR1 reads LNHDA; CDR2 reads SQIVND (reference sequence). Trimming removed 5 bases at V and 0 bases at J, with 10 bases between. The CDR3 runs to 14 residues.

This chain links TRBV29-1 with TRBJ2-7, with unresolved D. The CDR3 spans 12 residues. V lost 7 bases and J 1 base, leaving 11 bases between the germline ends. Germline loops: CDR1 SQVTM, CDR2 ANQGSEA. The CDR3 loop is CSARQASYEQYF. CDR3 bases: TGCAGCGCCAGGCAGGCTTCCTACGAGCAGTACTTC.